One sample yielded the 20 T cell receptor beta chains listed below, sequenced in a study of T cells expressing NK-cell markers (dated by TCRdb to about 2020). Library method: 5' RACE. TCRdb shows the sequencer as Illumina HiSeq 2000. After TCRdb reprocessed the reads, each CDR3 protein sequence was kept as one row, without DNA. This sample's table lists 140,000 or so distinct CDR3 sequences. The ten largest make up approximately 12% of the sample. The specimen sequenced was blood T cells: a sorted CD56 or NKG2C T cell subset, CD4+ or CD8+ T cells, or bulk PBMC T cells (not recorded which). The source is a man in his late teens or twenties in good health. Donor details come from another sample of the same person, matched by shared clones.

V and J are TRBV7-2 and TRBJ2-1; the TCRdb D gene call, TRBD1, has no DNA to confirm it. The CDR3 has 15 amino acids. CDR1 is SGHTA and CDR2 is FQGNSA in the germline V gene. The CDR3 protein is CASTFRDRGLNEQFF.

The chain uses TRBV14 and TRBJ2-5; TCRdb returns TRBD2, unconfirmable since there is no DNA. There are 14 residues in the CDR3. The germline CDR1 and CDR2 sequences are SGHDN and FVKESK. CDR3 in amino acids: CASISPGGQETQYF.

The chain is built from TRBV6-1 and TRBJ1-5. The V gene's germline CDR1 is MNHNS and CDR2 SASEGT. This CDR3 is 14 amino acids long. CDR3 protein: CASSDTFSNQPQHF.

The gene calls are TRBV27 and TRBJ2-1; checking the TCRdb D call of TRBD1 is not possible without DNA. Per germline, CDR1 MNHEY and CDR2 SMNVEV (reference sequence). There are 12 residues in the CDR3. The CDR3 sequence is CASSIQGDEQFF.

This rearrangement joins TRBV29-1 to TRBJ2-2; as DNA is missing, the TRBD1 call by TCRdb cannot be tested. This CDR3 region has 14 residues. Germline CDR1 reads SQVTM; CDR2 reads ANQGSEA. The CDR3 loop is CRPRAGKGTGELFF.

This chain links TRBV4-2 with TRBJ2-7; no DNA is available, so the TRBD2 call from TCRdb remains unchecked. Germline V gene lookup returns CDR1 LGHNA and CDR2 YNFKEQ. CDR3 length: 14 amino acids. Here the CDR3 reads CASSQVEREYEQYF.

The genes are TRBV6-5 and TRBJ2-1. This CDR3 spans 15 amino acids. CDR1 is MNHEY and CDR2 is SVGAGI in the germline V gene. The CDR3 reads CASTVDLAVYNEQFF.

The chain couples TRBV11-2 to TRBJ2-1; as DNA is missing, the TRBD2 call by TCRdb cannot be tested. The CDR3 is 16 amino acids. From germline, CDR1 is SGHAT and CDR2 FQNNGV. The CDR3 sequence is CASSLVLAGPYNEQFF.

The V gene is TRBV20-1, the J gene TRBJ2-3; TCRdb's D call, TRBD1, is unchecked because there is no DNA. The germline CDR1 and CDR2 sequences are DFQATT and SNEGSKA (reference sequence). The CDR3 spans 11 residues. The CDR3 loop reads CSGEGAGVQYF.

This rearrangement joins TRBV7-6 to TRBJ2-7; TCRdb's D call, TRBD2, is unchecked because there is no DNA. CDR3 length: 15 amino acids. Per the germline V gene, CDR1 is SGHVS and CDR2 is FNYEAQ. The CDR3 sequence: CASSRGTSVSYEQYF.

CDR3 sequence: CASSPGFGTYTDTQYF. This sequence joins TRBV7-9 and TRBJ2-3; with no DNA, the TCRdb D assignment of TRBD1 cannot be verified. The CDR3 runs to 16 residues. In germline, CDR1 is SEHNR, CDR2 FQNEAQ (reference sequence).

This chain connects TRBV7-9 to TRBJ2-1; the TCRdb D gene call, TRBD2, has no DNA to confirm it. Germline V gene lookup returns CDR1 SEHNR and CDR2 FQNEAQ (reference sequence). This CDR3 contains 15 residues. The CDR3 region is CASSPGLALVDEQFF.

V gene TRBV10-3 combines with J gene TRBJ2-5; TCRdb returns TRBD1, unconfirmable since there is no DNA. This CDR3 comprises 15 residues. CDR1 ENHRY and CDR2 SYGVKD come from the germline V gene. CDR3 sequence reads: CAISNIEGQSETQYF.

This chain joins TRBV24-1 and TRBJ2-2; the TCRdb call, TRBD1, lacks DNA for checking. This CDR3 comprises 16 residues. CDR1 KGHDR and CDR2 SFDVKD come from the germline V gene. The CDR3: CATSDLKQGFTGELFF.

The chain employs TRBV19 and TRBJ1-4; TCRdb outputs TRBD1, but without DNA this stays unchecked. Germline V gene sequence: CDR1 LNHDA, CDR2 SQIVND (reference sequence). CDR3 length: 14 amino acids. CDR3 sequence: CASSSGTANEKLFF.

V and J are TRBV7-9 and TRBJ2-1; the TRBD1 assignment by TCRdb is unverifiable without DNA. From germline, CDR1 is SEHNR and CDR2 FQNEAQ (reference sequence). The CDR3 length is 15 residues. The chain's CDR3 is CASSLERERGYEQFF.

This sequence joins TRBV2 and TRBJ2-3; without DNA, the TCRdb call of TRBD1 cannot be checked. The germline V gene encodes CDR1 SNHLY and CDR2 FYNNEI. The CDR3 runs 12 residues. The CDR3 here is CAIPLGTDTQYF.

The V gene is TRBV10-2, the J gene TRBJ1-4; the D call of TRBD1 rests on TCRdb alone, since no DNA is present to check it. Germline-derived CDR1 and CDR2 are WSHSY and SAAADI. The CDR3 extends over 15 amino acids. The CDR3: CASKGQGLTNEKLFF.

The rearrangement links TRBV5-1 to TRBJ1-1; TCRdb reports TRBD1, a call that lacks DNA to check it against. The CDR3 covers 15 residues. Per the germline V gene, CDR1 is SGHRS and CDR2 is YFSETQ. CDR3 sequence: CASSFRRTGNTEAFF.

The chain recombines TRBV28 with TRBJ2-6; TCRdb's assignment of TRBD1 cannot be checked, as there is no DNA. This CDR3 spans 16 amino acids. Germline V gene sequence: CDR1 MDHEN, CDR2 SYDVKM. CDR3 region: CASSLDRDPGANVLTF.